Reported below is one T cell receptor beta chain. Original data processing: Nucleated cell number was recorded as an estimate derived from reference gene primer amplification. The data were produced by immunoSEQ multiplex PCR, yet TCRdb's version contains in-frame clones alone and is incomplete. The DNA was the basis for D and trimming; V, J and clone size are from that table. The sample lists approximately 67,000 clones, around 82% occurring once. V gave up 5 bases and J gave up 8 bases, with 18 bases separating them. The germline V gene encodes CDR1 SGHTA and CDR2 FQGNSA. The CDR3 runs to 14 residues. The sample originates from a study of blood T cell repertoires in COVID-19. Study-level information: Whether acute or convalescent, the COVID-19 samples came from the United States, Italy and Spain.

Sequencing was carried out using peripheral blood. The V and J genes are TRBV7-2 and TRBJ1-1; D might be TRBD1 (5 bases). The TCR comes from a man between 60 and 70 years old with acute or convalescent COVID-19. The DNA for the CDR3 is TGTGCCAGCAGCGGTAGGGGAAATTACGGAGAAGCTTTCTTT. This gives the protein CASSGRGNYGEAFF.